Listed below are T cell receptor beta chains from one sample, sequenced in a study of blood T cell repertoires in COVID-19. Profiled with immunoSEQ multiplex PCR; TCRdb holds only in-frame clones, not every one. The table includes more than 300,000 clones, about nine tenths detected once. The sample taken for sequencing was peripheral blood. The receptors originated from a woman aged 70-85 years with COVID-19, enrolled during active disease. Each CDR3 is given with its conserved first and last residue. The D gene is left open where the match is weak. Size tells how often a clone was seen (once, few, many) or the class of an expanded clone, and some rows leave it out.

d_call,j_call,v_call,clone_size,cdr3_nt,cdr3_aa
TRBD2,TRBJ2-3,TRBV30,NA,TGTGCCTGGAGTGCCCCACTAGCGGGGGGGCACAAAGATACGCAGTATTTT,CAWSAPLAGGHKDTQYF
TRBD1,TRBJ1-5,TRBV4-1,NA,TGCGCCAGCAGCCAAGGGTGGGGAGGCGGGACAGGTGATCAGCCCCAGCATTTT,CASSQGWGGGTGDQPQHF
TRBD2,TRBJ2-5,TRBV5-1,NA,TGCGCCAGCAGCTTGGGAGGGACTAAGCAAGAGACCCAGTACTTC,CASSLGGTKQETQYF
TRBD1,TRBJ2-1,TRBV6-5,NA,TGTGCCAGCAGTCGGGGGACAGGGGTCAATGAGCAGTTCTTC,CASSRGTGVNEQFF
TRBD2,TRBJ2-1,TRBV19,once,TGTGCCAGTAGTATAGGGGTACTAGCGGGGGTGGATGAGCAGTTCTTC,CASSIGVLAGVDEQFF
TRBD2,TRBJ2-7,TRBV10-3,NA,TGTGCCATCAGTGAGTCGTTAGCGGGGGGTGACGAGCAGTACTTC,CAISESLAGGDEQYF
NA,TRBJ1-5,TRBV7-2,NA,TGTGCCAGCAGCTTAGGGCGGGGTCTTAGCAATCAGCCCCAGCATTTT,CASSLGRGLSNQPQHF
TRBD2,TRBJ2-7,TRBV6-2/TRBV6-3,NA,TGTGCCAGCAGTTCTACCTCTAGCCGAGCGGGGGGCCTTTACGAGCAGTACTTC,CASSSTSSRAGGLYEQYF
NA,TRBJ1-5,TRBV30,NA,TGTGCCTGGAGTGACGGTAATCAGCCCCAGCATTTT,CAWSDGNQPQHF
TRBD1,TRBJ1-1,TRBV6-5,NA,TGTGCCAGCAGTTACGGCGTAGGGGGCAGGACTGAAGCTTTCTTT,CASSYGVGGRTEAFF
NA,TRBJ1-1,TRBV4-1,NA,TGCGCCACCCGGGCCCGGACTACGAATAACACTGAAGCTTTCTTT,CATRARTTNNTEAFF
TRBD1,TRBJ2-3,TRBV10-1,NA,TGCGCCAGCAGTTCCGGGACAGTAAGCACAGATACGCAGTATTTT,CASSSGTVSTDTQYF
TRBD1,TRBJ1-4,TRBV5-5,NA,TGTGCCAGCAGCTTACAGGGGACTAATGAAAAACTGTTTTTT,CASSLQGTNEKLFF
TRBD1,TRBJ1-2,TRBV18,NA,TGTGCCAGCTCACCGGGACAGGGAGAGGGAGATGGCTACACCTTC,CASSPGQGEGDGYTF
NA,TRBJ1-2,TRBV7-2,NA,TGTGCCAGCAGCTTGGAGGGCGGCCCCTATGGCTACACCTTC,CASSLEGGPYGYTF
TRBD1,TRBJ1-4,TRBV5-1,NA,TGCGCCAGCAGCTTCTCCGGGACAGGGGGCTTGAATGAAAAACTGTTTTTT,CASSFSGTGGLNEKLFF
TRBD1,TRBJ2-1,TRBV9,few,TGTGCCAGCAGCTCCACGACAGGGCTCTACAATGAGCAGTTCTTC,CASSSTTGLYNEQFF
TRBD1,TRBJ1-1,TRBV19,NA,TGTGCCAGTAGTATGCCGTCCAGGGGGCAATTGTCAGAAGCTTTCTTT,CASSMPSRGQLSEAFF
NA,TRBJ1-2,TRBV20-1,few,TGCAGTGCTAGTCCTCAGGGTGACTATGGCTACACCTTC,CSASPQGDYGYTF
NA,TRBJ1-6,TRBV5-8,NA,TGTGCCAGCAGCTTGAGTTCGGTGTACTATAATTCACCCCTCCACTTT,CASSLSSVYYNSPLHF
TRBD1,TRBJ1-2,TRBV7-2,NA,TGTGCCAGCAGCTTAACGGGACAGGGGGGGATTTATGGCTACACCTTC,CASSLTGQGGIYGYTF
NA,TRBJ1-6,TRBV7-2,NA,TGTGCCAGCAGCCCGGGTTGGTCCAATTCACCCCTCCACTTT,CASSPGWSNSPLHF
NA,TRBJ1-1,TRBV18,NA,TGTGCCAGCTCACCAACCGCGGAGGGAATGAACACTGAAGCTTTCTTT,CASSPTAEGMNTEAFF
NA,TRBJ1-1,TRBV27,NA,TGTGCCAGCAGCAACACAGGGTACGGTACTGAAGCTTTCTTT,CASSNTGYGTEAFF
TRBD1,TRBJ1-1,TRBV19,NA,TGTGCCAGTAGTCGTAAACAGGGGGCTGAAAGAGCTTTCTTT,CASSRKQGAERAFF
NA,TRBJ1-4,TRBV7-9,NA,TGTGCCAGCAGCCCAGGGGTCCGGGAGGCAACTAATGAAAAACTGTTTTTT,CASSPGVREATNEKLFF
TRBD1,TRBJ1-2,TRBV7-2,NA,TGTGCCAGCAAAGACGGGACAGTATATACCCCTAACTATGGCTACACCTTC,CASKDGTVYTPNYGYTF
TRBD1,TRBJ1-2,TRBV9,NA,TGTGCCAGCAGCGCCGGACAGGGAAACTATGGCTACACCTTC,CASSAGQGNYGYTF
TRBD1,TRBJ2-5,TRBV6-1,NA,TGTGCCAGCAGCCCACCAGGGGGCCTTGAGACCCAGTACTTC,CASSPPGGLETQYF
TRBD1,TRBJ1-2,TRBV9,NA,TGTGCCAGCAGCGTACCGGGACAGGGGAAGTACACCTTC,CASSVPGQGKYTF
TRBD1,TRBJ1-3,TRBV18,NA,TGTGCCAGCTCACGGGACAGGCCTGGAAACACCATATATTTT,CASSRDRPGNTIYF
NA,TRBJ1-2,TRBV7-8,NA,TGTGCCAGCAGCTTAGGCCCCTCGGGAGGCGTCGGCTACACCTTC,CASSLGPSGGVGYTF
TRBD1,TRBJ1-1,TRBV28,NA,TGTGCCAGCAGTCCCCGACAGGGAGGCACTGAAGCTTTCTTT,CASSPRQGGTEAFF
TRBD1,TRBJ1-4,TRBV12-5,NA,TGTGCTAGTGCTAGGACAGGGAATGAAAAACTGTTTTTT,CASARTGNEKLFF
TRBD1,TRBJ1-5,TRBV19,NA,TGTGCCAGTAGTATCGGACAGGGAAGGGATCAGCCCCAGCATTTT,CASSIGQGRDQPQHF
TRBD2,TRBJ2-2,TRBV6-5,NA,TGTGCCAGCAGTCTAGCGGGGGGGCGGACCGGGGAGCTGTTTTTT,CASSLAGGRTGELFF
NA,TRBJ1-2,TRBV4-1,NA,TGCGCCAGCAGCCAAGTCCTCGGAAAGGAGAACTATGGCTACACCTTC,CASSQVLGKENYGYTF
NA,TRBJ1-6,TRBV10-2,NA,TGCGCCAGCAGCGAGGGGGGGCCCCTCCACTTT,CASSEGGPLHF
TRBD2,TRBJ2-3,TRBV30,NA,TGTGCCTGGAGCCTTAGCGGGGGTACAGATACGCAGTATTTT,CAWSLSGGTDTQYF
NA,TRBJ2-1,TRBV24-1,NA,TGTGCCACCAGTGATCCCCAAGGGGTAGCTTACAATGAGCAGTTCTTC,CATSDPQGVAYNEQFF
TRBD2,TRBJ2-3,TRBV5-1,NA,TGCGCCAGCAGCTACCAAGACGGGGGGGCCGATACGCAGTATTTT,CASSYQDGGADTQYF
TRBD2,TRBJ2-1,TRBV7-2,NA,TGTGCCAGCAGCTTACGCGGGGGGGCAAAGGGTGAGCAGTTCTTC,CASSLRGGAKGEQFF
TRBD2,TRBJ2-1,TRBV6-4,once,TGTGCCAGCCGAGCGGGGACGGGGGGAAGCTACAATGAGCAGTTCTTC,CASRAGTGGSYNEQFF
NA,TRBJ2-1,TRBV9,NA,TGTGCCAGCAGCCCACCCGCGGGGCTACTCGTGGGGGAGCAGTTCTTC,CASSPPAGLLVGEQFF
TRBD1,TRBJ1-2,TRBV9,NA,TGTGCCAGCAGCGTAGGACTCGGGACAGCCTATGGCTACACCTTC,CASSVGLGTAYGYTF
NA,TRBJ1-4,TRBV18,NA,TGTGCCAGCTCACCACCCTCAGGGGCTAATGAAAAACTGTTTTTT,CASSPPSGANEKLFF
TRBD1,TRBJ2-1,TRBV24-1,NA,TGTGCCACCAGTGAACTCGGACAGGGGGGCAATGAGCAGTTCTTC,CATSELGQGGNEQFF
NA,TRBJ1-5,TRBV2,NA,TGTGCCAGCAGTAGCACAGGTAATTCCCCCCAGCATTTT,CASSSTGNSPQHF
TRBD1,TRBJ1-6,TRBV5-8,NA,TGTGCCAGCAGCCGGGGGACAGGGAGAAGCTCCTATAATTCACCCCTCCACTTT,CASSRGTGRSSYNSPLHF
NA,TRBJ1-5,TRBV30,NA,TGTGCCTGGAGTGCCATTACAGGGCTCGATCAGCCCCAGCATTTT,CAWSAITGLDQPQHF
NA,TRBJ1-3,TRBV7-2,NA,TGTGCCAGCAGCTCCGGAGCTTCCTCTGGAAACACCATATATTTT,CASSSGASSGNTIYF
NA,TRBJ2-1,TRBV19,NA,TGTGCCAGTAGTGTCGGACTCCTCTCCTACAATGAGCAGTTCTTC,CASSVGLLSYNEQFF
NA,TRBJ1-1,TRBV10-1,NA,TGCGCCAGCAGTTGGGACATGGGGACTGAAGCTTTCTTT,CASSWDMGTEAFF
TRBD1,TRBJ1-4,TRBV19,NA,TGTGCCAGTAGTGACCCAGGGGGCGCCTTAGAAAAACTGTTTTTT,CASSDPGGALEKLFF
TRBD1,TRBJ1-5,TRBV3-1/TRBV3-2,NA,TGTGCCAGCAGCCACGGGACAGGGGTTCAGCCCCAGCATTTT,CASSHGTGVQPQHF
NA,TRBJ2-7,TRBV7-2,NA,TGTGCCAGCAGCTCCCCGGGACAGCTAGGGACTAGTGGCGAGCAGTACTTC,CASSSPGQLGTSGEQYF
NA,TRBJ1-1,TRBV11-2,NA,TGTGCCAGCAGCCTCCAGGCGAACACTGAAGCTTTCTTT,CASSLQANTEAFF
TRBD1,TRBJ1-2,TRBV5-1,NA,TGCGCCAGCAGCCCCGGGACAGGTGATCAATGGCGCTATGGCTACACCTTC,CASSPGTGDQWRYGYTF